The rows below give T cell receptor beta chains drawn from one sample of a study of T cell responses to AZD1222 COVID-19 vaccine. TCRdb's copy holds only in-frame clones and misses some; the assay was immunoSEQ multiplex PCR. The repertoire consists of 120,000 or so clones, with 75% to 90% occurring once and the leading ten covering around 10%. Source: peripheral blood, taken on day 0 of MenACWY control vaccination. The receptors here all came from an adult in good health. The CDR3 runs from the conserved cysteine through the conserved F or W. D genes are given only for firm matches. Clone sizes are given selectively: once, few, many, or a class where the clone is expanded.

J,D,size,V,CDR3,DNA
TRBJ2-7,NA,once,TRBV30,CAWAIGGGYEQYF,TGTGCCTGGGCAATCGGGGGTGGGTACGAGCAGTACTTC
TRBJ2-7,NA,NA,TRBV21-1,CASSKAGGEQYF,TGTGCCAGCAGCAAGGCAGGGGGGGAGCAGTACTTC
TRBJ1-4,NA,NA,TRBV19,CASSRVANEKLFF,TGTGCCAGTAGCAGGGTTGCTAATGAAAAACTGTTTTTT
TRBJ1-6,TRBD1,NA,TRBV27,CASSLKGAYNSPLHF,TGTGCCAGCAGTTTGAAGGGGGCTTATAATTCACCCCTCCACTTT
TRBJ2-7,TRBD2,NA,TRBV7-3,CASSLLRTSGAYEQYF,TGTGCCAGCAGCTTATTGAGGACTAGCGGGGCCTACGAGCAGTACTTC
TRBJ1-2,NA,few,TRBV18,CASSPDNNYGYTF,TGTGCCAGCTCACCCGACAATAACTATGGCTACACCTTC
TRBJ2-3,TRBD2,NA,TRBV18,CASSPPSRLADTDTQYF,TGTGCCAGCTCACCACCTTCAAGACTAGCGGACACAGATACGCAGTATTTT
TRBJ2-7,NA,NA,TRBV5-6,CASSLGGLEYEQYF,TGTGCCAGCAGCTTGGGGGGCCTCGAGTACGAGCAGTACTTC
TRBJ1-2,TRBD1,NA,TRBV11-2,CASSLDRRQGGHGYTF,TGTGCCAGCAGCTTAGATCGCAGACAGGGGGGCCATGGCTACACCTTC
TRBJ2-7,NA,NA,TRBV29-1,CSVAKGSPETAGEQYF,TGCAGCGTTGCGAAAGGCAGTCCGGAAACTGCTGGCGAGCAGTACTTC
TRBJ1-2,NA,NA,TRBV20-1,CSASSAAPNYGYTF,TGCAGTGCTAGTAGCGCAGCCCCGAACTATGGCTACACCTTC
TRBJ1-1,NA,NA,TRBV6-1,CASSERAERNTEAFF,TGTGCCAGCAGTGAACGGGCAGAAAGGAACACTGAAGCTTTCTTT
TRBJ2-1,TRBD2,NA,TRBV11-2,CASSPSGSSYNEQFF,TGTGCCAGCAGCCCGAGCGGGAGTTCCTACAATGAGCAGTTCTTC
TRBJ1-4,NA,NA,TRBV18,CASSPRQGRAEKLFF,TGTGCCAGCTCACCACGGCAGGGGAGGGCTGAAAAACTGTTTTTT
TRBJ2-1,NA,NA,TRBV5-1,CASSLGLGDASYNEQFF,TGCGCCAGCAGCTTGGGCTTGGGTGACGCGTCCTACAATGAGCAGTTCTTC
TRBJ2-7,NA,NA,TRBV11-3,CASSLGLHSYEQYF,TGTGCCAGCAGCTTAGGACTTCACTCCTACGAGCAGTACTTC
TRBJ1-3,NA,NA,TRBV2,CASSEFTSASGNTIYF,TGTGCCAGCAGTGAATTTACTTCAGCCTCAGGAAACACCATATATTTT
TRBJ2-2,TRBD2,NA,TRBV5-4,CASSNGLAGGPGELFF,TGTGCCAGCAGCAACGGACTAGCGGGAGGGCCCGGGGAGCTGTTTTTT
TRBJ1-2,NA,NA,TRBV9,CASTSPHGGRYGYTF,TGTGCCAGCACCTCACCCCACGGGGGCAGGTATGGCTACACCTTC
TRBJ1-1,NA,NA,TRBV6-6,CASSYSTGNTEAFF,TGTGCCAGCAGTTACTCCACGGGGAACACTGAAGCTTTCTTT
TRBJ2-7,TRBD1,NA,TRBV6-5,CASISGTGREQYF,TGTGCCAGCATTTCCGGGACAGGGCGCGAGCAGTACTTC
TRBJ1-1,TRBD1,NA,TRBV5-5,CASSRQGAWTEAFF,TGTGCCAGCAGCCGACAGGGGGCTTGGACTGAAGCTTTCTTT
TRBJ2-7,NA,NA,TRBV5-1,CASSWAVSYEQYF,TGCGCCAGCAGCTGGGCGGTTTCCTACGAGCAGTACTTC
TRBJ2-7,NA,few,TRBV3-1/TRBV3-2,CASSQDWDTSGEQYF,TGTGCCAGCAGCCAAGATTGGGACACCTCCGGGGAGCAGTACTTC
TRBJ2-1,NA,NA,TRBV24-1,CATSAPHNTEQFF,TGTGCCACCAGTGCCCCTCATAATACGGAGCAGTTCTTC
TRBJ2-5,TRBD2,NA,TRBV30,CAWSVSRTSGRAAFQETQYF,TGTGCCTGGAGTGTATCCCGGACTAGCGGGAGGGCCGCGTTCCAAGAGACCCAGTACTTC
TRBJ2-3,TRBD2,NA,TRBV7-7,CASSLGVSGRGTDTQYF,TGTGCCAGCAGCTTAGGGGTTAGCGGGAGAGGGACAGATACGCAGTATTTT
TRBJ2-7,TRBD2,NA,TRBV2,CASFGLAGVEQYF,TGTGCCAGCTTTGGACTAGCGGGAGTCGAGCAGTACTTC
TRBJ2-1,NA,NA,TRBV11-3,CASSLDVSNEQFF,TGTGCCAGCAGCTTAGACGTTTCCAATGAGCAGTTCTTC
TRBJ1-2,NA,NA,TRBV5-4,CASSSVQGSHGYTF,TGTGCCAGCAGCAGCGTCCAGGGGTCCCATGGCTACACCTTC
TRBJ1-5,NA,NA,TRBV25-1,CASSESGAASHNQPQHF,TGTGCCAGCAGTGAATCGGGAGCGGCCAGCCACAATCAGCCCCAGCATTTT
TRBJ1-1,TRBD1,few,TRBV5-1,CASSLARGRSVANTEAFF,TGCGCCAGCAGCTTGGCTAGGGGGCGTTCGGTGGCGAACACTGAAGCTTTCTTT
TRBJ1-2,TRBD1,NA,TRBV25-1,CASSGWDSTNYGYTF,TGTGCCAGCAGTGGTTGGGACAGCACTAACTATGGCTACACCTTC